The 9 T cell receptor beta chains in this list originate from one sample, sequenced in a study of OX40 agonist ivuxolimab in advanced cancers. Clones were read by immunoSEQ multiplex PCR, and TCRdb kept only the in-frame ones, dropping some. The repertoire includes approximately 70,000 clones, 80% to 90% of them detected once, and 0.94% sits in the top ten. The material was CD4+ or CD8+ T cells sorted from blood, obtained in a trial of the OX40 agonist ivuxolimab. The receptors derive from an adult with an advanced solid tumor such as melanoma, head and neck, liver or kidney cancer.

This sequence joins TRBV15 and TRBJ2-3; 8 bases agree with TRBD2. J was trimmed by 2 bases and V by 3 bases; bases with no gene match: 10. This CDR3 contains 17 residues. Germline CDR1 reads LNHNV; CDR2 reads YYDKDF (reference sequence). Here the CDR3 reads CATSSPPGLGNTDTQYF. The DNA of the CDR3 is TGTGCCACCAGCAGCCCTCCGGGACTAGGGAACACAGATACGCAGTATTTT. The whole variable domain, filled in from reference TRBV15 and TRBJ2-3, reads DAMVIQNPRYQVTQFGKPVTLSCSQTLNHNVMYWYQQKSSQAPKLLFHYYDKDFNNEADTPDNFQSRRPNTSFCFLDIRSPGLGDTAMYLCATSSPPGLGNTDTQYFGPGTRLTVL.

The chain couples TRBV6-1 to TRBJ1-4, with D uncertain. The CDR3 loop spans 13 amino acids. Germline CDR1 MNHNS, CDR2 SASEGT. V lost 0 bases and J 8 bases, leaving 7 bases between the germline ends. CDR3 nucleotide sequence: TGTGCCAGCAGTGAAGCGGTCAGGGAAAAACTGTTTTTT. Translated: CASSEAVREKLFF.

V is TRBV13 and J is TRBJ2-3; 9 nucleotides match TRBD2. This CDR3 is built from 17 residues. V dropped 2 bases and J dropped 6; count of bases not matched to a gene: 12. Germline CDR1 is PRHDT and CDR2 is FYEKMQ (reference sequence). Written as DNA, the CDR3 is TGTGCCAGCAGCTTAACAGCGGGGGGCCCCTCGAGGGATACGCAGTATTTT. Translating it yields CASSLTAGGPSRDTQYF.

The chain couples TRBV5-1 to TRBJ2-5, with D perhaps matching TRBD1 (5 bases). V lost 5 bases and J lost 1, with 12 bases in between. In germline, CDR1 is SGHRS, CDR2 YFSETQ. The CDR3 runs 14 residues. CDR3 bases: TGCGCCAGCAGGAATACAGGAATCCAAGAGACCCAGTACTTC. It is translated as CASRNTGIQETQYF.

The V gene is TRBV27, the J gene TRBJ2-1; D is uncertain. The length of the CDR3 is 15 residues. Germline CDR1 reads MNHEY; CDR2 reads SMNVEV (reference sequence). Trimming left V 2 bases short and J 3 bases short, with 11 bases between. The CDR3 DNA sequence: TGTGCCAGCAGTTTAAGGGCTTTAGACTACAATGAGCAGTTCTTC. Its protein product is CASSLRALDYNEQFF.

The CDR3 loop is CASSRDTSGNTEAFF. CDR3 sequence (DNA): TGCGCCAGCAGCCGAGATACCTCAGGGAACACTGAAGCTTTCTTT. The chain couples TRBV4-1 to TRBJ1-1; D is undetermined. There are 15 residues in the CDR3. The V end was cut by 4 bases, the J end by 1 base, with 13 bases between. Germline V gene sequence: CDR1 MGHRA, CDR2 YSYEKL.

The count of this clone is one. In DNA, the CDR3 is TGCGCCAGCAGCTTGGATCTGGGACAGAACTCTGGAAACACCATATATTTT. Amino acids: CASSLDLGQNSGNTIYF. The chain employs TRBV5-1 and TRBJ1-3; the match to TRBD1 covers 7 bases. CDR1 SGHRS and CDR2 YFSETQ come from the germline V gene. There are 17 residues in the CDR3. Germline trimming cut 0 bases from V and 0 bases from J; bases unmatched to any gene: 6.

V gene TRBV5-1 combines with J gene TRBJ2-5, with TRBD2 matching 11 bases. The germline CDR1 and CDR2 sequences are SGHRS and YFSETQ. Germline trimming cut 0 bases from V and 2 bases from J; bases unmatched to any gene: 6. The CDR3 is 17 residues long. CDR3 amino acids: CASSLALAGGLQETQYF. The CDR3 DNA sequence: TGCGCCAGCAGCTTGGCGCTAGCGGGGGGACTACAAGAGACCCAGTACTTC.

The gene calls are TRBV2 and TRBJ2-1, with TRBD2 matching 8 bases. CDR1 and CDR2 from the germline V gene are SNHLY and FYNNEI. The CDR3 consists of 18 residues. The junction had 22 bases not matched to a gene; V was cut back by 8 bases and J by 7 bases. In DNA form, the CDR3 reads TGTGCCAGCCATGGACTAGCATCAACCACACGGCGAGGTAATGAGCAGTTCTTC. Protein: CASHGLASTTRRGNEQFF.